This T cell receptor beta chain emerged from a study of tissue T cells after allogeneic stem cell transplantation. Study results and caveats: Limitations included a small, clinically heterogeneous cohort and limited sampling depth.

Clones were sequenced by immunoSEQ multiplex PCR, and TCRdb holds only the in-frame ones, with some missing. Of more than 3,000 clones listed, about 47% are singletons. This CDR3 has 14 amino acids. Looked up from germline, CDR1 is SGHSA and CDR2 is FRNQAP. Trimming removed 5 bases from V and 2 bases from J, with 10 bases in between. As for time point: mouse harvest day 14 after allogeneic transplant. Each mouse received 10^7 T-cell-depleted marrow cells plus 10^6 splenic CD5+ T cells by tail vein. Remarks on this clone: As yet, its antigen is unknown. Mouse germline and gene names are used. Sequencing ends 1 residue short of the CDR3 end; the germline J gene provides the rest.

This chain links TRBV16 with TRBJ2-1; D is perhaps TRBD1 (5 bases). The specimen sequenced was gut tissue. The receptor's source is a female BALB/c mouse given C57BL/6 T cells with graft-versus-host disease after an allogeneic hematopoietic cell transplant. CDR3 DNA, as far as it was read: TGTGCAAGCAGCGGTCAGGGATACTATGCTGAGCAGTTC. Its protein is CASSGQGYYAEQF. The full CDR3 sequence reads CASSGQGYYAEQFF. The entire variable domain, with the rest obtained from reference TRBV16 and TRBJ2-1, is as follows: NAGVIQTPRHKVTGKGQEATLWCEPISGHSAVFWYRQTIVQGLEFLTYFRNQAPIDDSGMPKERFSAQMPNQSHSTLKIQSTQPQDSAVYLCASSGQGYYAEQFFGPGTRLTVL.